This T cell receptor beta chain was found in a study of T cell responses to AZD1222 COVID-19 vaccine. Trimming cost V 7 bases and J 7 bases, with 14 bases left between them. The germline V gene encodes CDR1 MNHEY and CDR2 SMNVEV (reference sequence). The CDR3 has 13 amino acids. Only in-frame clones appear in the TCRdb table, and some are missing; sequencing was by immunoSEQ multiplex PCR. This table has 100,000 to 150,000 clones, 88% appearing once. This clonotype was sampled from an adult in good health. The sample here was peripheral blood, taken on day 0 of AZD1222 vaccination. This sequence joins TRBV27 and TRBJ2-1; a possible D gene is TRBD1 (5 bases). The CDR3 region has the DNA TGTGCCAGCAATTCGGCAGGGAAGAATGAGCAGTTCTTC. Protein: CASNSAGKNEQFF.